This T cell receptor beta chain was sequenced for a study of T-cell memory formation after mild COVID-19. The overall study: Clustering of TCRs was largely donor specific. Study-level points and caveats: Some clones that responded turned up in pre-infection memory, which suggests that cross-reactive memory joined in. CD4/CD8 balance held among clones contracting day 15 to 85, and later expanders leaned CD4+.

This CDR3 is built from 15 residues. CDR1 and CDR2 from the germline V gene are DFQATT and SNEGSKA (reference sequence). After removal of 0 bases from V and 9 bases from J, the junction contained 7 bases not matched to a gene. In its sample, this clonotype was seen a few times. What it binds is unknown. Researchers used 5'RACE with constant-segment primers to make TCR alpha and TCR beta cDNA libraries that carry sample barcodes and UMIs. TCRdb passed the 5' RACE reads through MiXCR, listing each CDR3 protein once. The sample consists of 350,000 to 400,000 distinct CDR3 sequences, around 21% of them appearing once.

The chain is built from TRBV20-1 and TRBJ2-1; TRBD1 matches 11 bases. Source material: PBMCs or a T cell subset sorted from them (not recorded which). This clonotype was obtained from an adult woman who had mild COVID-19 (a few samples of this study predate the infection). Cell type and time point are not known. CDR3 sequence: CSARERGQGATEQFF. CDR3 DNA sequence: TGCAGTGCTAGAGAACGAGGACAGGGGGCGACTGAGCAGTTCTTC.